A single sample is the source of the 9 T cell receptor beta chains below, sequenced in a study of T-cell memory formation after mild COVID-19. A single record per CDR3 protein comes from TCRdb applying MiXCR to the 5' RACE reads. This table has about 500,000 distinct CDR3 sequences, about a fifth appearing once. The sequencing input was PBMCs or a T cell subset sorted from them (not recorded which). These receptor sequences come from an adult woman who had mild COVID-19 (a few samples of this study predate the infection). Cell type and time point are not known.

This clonotype was recorded a few times. The chain has TRBV9 and TRBJ2-3; the D gene is possibly TRBD2 (5 bases). Germline loops: CDR1 SGDLS, CDR2 YYNGEE. The V end was cut by 0 bases, the J end by 1 base, with 9 bases between. This CDR3 has 15 residues. The chain's CDR3 is CASSVDEGGTDTQYF. The CDR3 bases are TGTGCCAGCAGCGTAGACGAGGGAGGCACAGATACGCAGTATTTT.

This chain uses TRBV20-1 with TRBJ1-1, with D possibly TRBD1 on 6 matching bases. V was cut by 3 bases and J by 1 base, with 12 bases left in between. The V gene's germline CDR1 is DFQATT and CDR2 SNEGSKA (reference sequence). The CDR3 has 14 amino acids. CDR3 nucleotide sequence: TGCAGTGCTAGCCGGGGACAAAGGAACACTGAAGCTTTCTTT. This gives the protein CSASRGQRNTEAFF.

The chain links TRBV12-3 or TRBV12-4 to TRBJ1-1; D is unresolved. Trimming took off 4 bases at V and 6 bases at J, with 9 bases between the two ends. The CDR3 runs 12 residues. The CDR3 DNA sequence: TGTGCCAGCAGTTCCCCCCCCGCTGAAGCTTTCTTT. It yields the protein CASSSPPAEAFF.

This clonotype was recorded a few times. The V and J genes are TRBV6-4 and TRBJ2-3; no clear D gene. Trimming left V 3 bases short and J 1 base short, with 11 bases between. The CDR3 runs to 15 residues. Germline loops: CDR1 MRHNA, CDR2 SNTAGT. In nucleotides, the CDR3 is TGTGCCAGCAGTGAAGAGGATTCCGGCACAGATACGCAGTATTTT. Amino acid sequence: CASSEEDSGTDTQYF.

This clonotype turned up a few times. The gene calls are TRBV6-2 or TRBV6-3 and TRBJ2-1; D uncertain. Germline-derived CDR1 and CDR2 are MNHEY and SVGEGT. Trimming removed 8 bases at V and 5 bases at J, with 10 bases between. The CDR3 spans 12 residues. CDR3: CASLKGNNEQFF. As DNA, the CDR3 is TGTGCCAGCTTGAAAGGGAACAATGAGCAGTTCTTC.

Only a few counts were recorded for this clonotype. The chain links TRBV20-1 to TRBJ1-2; 8 bases align to TRBD1. The CDR3 runs to 15 residues. V lost 0 bases and J lost 3; bases outside the gene matches: 6. The germline V gene has CDR1 DFQATT and CDR2 SNEGSKA (reference sequence). CDR3 sequence reads: CSARDSSGQDYGYTF. The DNA for the CDR3 is TGCAGTGCTAGAGATAGTTCGGGACAGGACTATGGCTACACCTTC.

There are a few counts of this clonotype. CDR3 loop: CASSYSGGLQETQYF. The CDR3 coding sequence is TGTGCCAGCAGTTACTCCGGGGGGCTTCAAGAGACCCAGTACTTC. The chain joins TRBV6-6 to TRBJ2-5; a weak D match, TRBD2 (7 bases). This CDR3 is built from 15 residues. V was clipped by 0 bases and J by 2 bases, with 10 bases between them. From germline, CDR1 is MNHNY and CDR2 SVGAGI (reference sequence).

The gene calls are TRBV20-1 and TRBJ2-3; 11 bases align to TRBD2. This CDR3 contains 17 residues. From germline, CDR1 is DFQATT and CDR2 SNEGSKA (reference sequence). The V gene end was trimmed by 1 base and the J gene end by 3 bases; junction bases not matched to a gene: 9. Here the CDR3 DNA reads TGCAGTGCTAGAGGGATAGCGGGGGGGCCAGAGACAGATACGCAGTATTTT. Protein sequence: CSARGIAGGPETDTQYF.

V is TRBV2 and J is TRBJ2-7, with D possibly matching TRBD1 (5 bases). The CDR3 runs 14 residues. Germline-derived CDR1 and CDR2 are SNHLY and FYNNEI. V lost 6 bases and J lost 3, with 15 bases in between. The CDR3 DNA follows: TGTGCCAGCAGAGCGCCGACAGACATCTACGAGCAGTACTTC. Its protein product is CASRAPTDIYEQYF. The full variable domain, with the rest looked up from reference TRBV2 and TRBJ2-7, is EPEVTQTPSHQVTQMGQEVILRCVPISNHLYFYWYRQILGQKVEFLVSFYNNEISEKSEIFDDQFSVERPDGSNFTLKIRSTKLEDSAMYFCASRAPTDIYEQYFGPGTRLTVT.